This T cell receptor (beta chain) was recorded in a study of response to subunit inactivated influenza vaccine. This CDR3 comprises 13 residues. V lost 5 bases to trimming and J lost 3 bases, with 10 bases between them. From the RT-PCR reads, TCRdb called clonotypes with MiXCR, one entry per CDR3 protein. The repertoire includes roughly 500,000 distinct CDR3 sequences, roughly 25% of them detected once, and 2.5% to 3% sits in the top ten. The same sample was also used in a study of T cells expressing NK-cell markers. From that paper: UMIs were included in TCR beta cDNA generated by 5'RACE template switching.

The gene calls are TRBV12-3 or TRBV12-4 and TRBJ1-1; D gene ambiguous. The specimen was CD4+ T cells sorted from PBMCs, collected 11 to 12 days after vaccination. This clonotype was obtained from a man in his fifties or sixties who received an inactivated influenza vaccine. The CDR3 DNA follows: TGTGCCAGCAGTCTGGGTTACCACACTGAAGCTTTCTTT. Translating it yields CASSLGYHTEAFF.